This TCR beta chain was captured in a study of human CD8 memory T cell subsets. Making the TCR beta libraries relied on UMI-labeled 5' RACE. One entry per CDR3 protein, without DNA, is what TCRdb gives after re-calling the 5' RACE reads. This table lists roughly 4,700 distinct CDR3 sequences. According to its frequency, this clonotype is medium-sized. The clonotype comes from a human donor in good health. The sample comprised CD8+ T cells from PBMCs.

CDR3 region: CASSLEGGGNQPQHF. The chain has TRBV5-1 and TRBJ1-5; TCRdb designates TRBD1, a call that cannot be tested without DNA. CDR1 SGHRS and CDR2 YFSETQ come from the germline V gene. The CDR3 covers 15 residues. Together with reference TRBV5-1 and TRBJ1-5, the CDR3 gives the full variable domain: KAGVTQTPRYLIKTRGQQVTLSCSPISGHRSVSWYQQTPGQGLQFLFEYFSETQRNKGNFPGRFSGRQFSNSRSEMNVSTLELGDSALYLCASSLEGGGNQPQHFGDGTRLSIL.